This passage covers 3 T cell receptor beta chains from one sample sequenced in a study of radiotherapy plus CTLA-4 blockade in lung cancer. Clones were sequenced by immunoSEQ multiplex PCR, and TCRdb holds only the in-frame ones, with some missing. The repertoire has roughly 90,000 clones, around nine tenths of them found once; the top ten carry more than 4.5%. The sample consisted of peripheral blood, taken from a patient treated with radiotherapy plus ipilimumab. These receptors all stem from a human donor with non-small cell lung cancer that progressed on radiotherapy plus ipilimumab.

The J gene is TRBJ2-3, the V gene TRBV6-5; 9 bases agree with TRBD2. The CDR3 runs 16 residues. V shed 2 bases and J 7 bases; nucleotides not matched to a gene: 10. The germline V gene encodes CDR1 MNHEY and CDR2 SVGAGI. CDR3 in DNA: TGTGCCAGCAGTTACGGGGGTAGCGGGAGAGGAAATACGCAGTATTTT. Translated, it gives CASSYGGSGRGNTQYF.

This clone was recorded once. This chain joins TRBV5-1 and TRBJ1-2; D not resolved. This CDR3 is 15 amino acids long. V lost 2 bases and J 2 bases, leaving 13 bases between the germline ends. Germline CDR1 is SGHRS and CDR2 is YFSETQ. CDR3 nucleotide sequence: TGCGCCAGCAGCTTATCATCGGGATTCAACTATGGCTACACCTTC. Translating it yields CASSLSSGFNYGYTF.

V usage is TRBV11-2 and J usage is TRBJ2-3; weak D call: TRBD1 (7 bases). V was clipped by 5 bases and J by 2 bases, with 14 bases between them. Germline V gene lookup returns CDR1 SGHAT and CDR2 FQNNGV. There are 15 residues in the CDR3. The CDR3 reads CASSAGQRDTDTQYF. DNA of the CDR3: TGTGCCAGCAGCGCGGGACAGCGTGACACAGATACGCAGTATTTT.